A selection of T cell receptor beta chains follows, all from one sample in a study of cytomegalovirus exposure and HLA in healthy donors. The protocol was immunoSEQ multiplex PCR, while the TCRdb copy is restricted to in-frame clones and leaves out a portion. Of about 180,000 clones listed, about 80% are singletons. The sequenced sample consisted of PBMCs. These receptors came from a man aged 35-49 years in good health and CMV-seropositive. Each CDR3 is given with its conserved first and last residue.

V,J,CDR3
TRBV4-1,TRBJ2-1,CASSQGRASSFHNEQFF
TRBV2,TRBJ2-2,CASSKGLVNTGELFF
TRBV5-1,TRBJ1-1,CASSLGGAGDTEAFF
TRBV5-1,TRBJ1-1,CASTLGGMYTEAFF
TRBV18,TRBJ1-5,CASSNGGNQPQHF
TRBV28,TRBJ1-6,CASSTIGTGVWSPLHF
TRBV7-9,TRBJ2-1,CASSPPLGGPRDNEQFF
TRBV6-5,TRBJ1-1,CASSYDMNTEAFF
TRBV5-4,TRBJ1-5,CASSLDGTGGGTQHF
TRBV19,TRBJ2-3,CASQPGGTDTQYF
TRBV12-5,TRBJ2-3,CASGLPRSTDTQYF
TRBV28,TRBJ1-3,CASSLTSAGNTIYF
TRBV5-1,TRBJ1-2,CASKSGTGGGYTF
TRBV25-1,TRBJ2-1,CASSSHQAGTYNEQFF
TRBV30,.,CAWSRQAYEQYF
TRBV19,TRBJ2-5,CASSDFSGSQETQYF
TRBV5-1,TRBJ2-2,CASSTISGANTGELFF